Listed below are T cell receptor beta chains from one sample, sequenced in a study of blood T cell repertoires in COVID-19. Clones were read by immunoSEQ multiplex PCR, and TCRdb kept only the in-frame ones, dropping some. The sample records 350,000 to 450,000 clones, about 89% being singletons. The source material was PBMCs or T cells enriched from blood (not recorded which). The source is a middle-aged woman who had been exposed to COVID-19. Each CDR3 is given with its conserved first and last residue. The D gene is left open where the match is weak. Some rows mark clone size as missing; the rest say once, few, many or name a class of expanded clone.

D: NA; J: TRBJ2-2; size: NA; V: TRBV6-5; DNA: TGTGCCAGCAGTAGGACAGAGAACACCGGGGAGCTGTTTTTT; CDR3: CASSRTENTGELFF
D: TRBD1; J: TRBJ1-1; size: NA; V: TRBV5-6; DNA: TGTGCCAGCAGCTCTATCTGGGACAGAACTGCCACTGAAGCTTTCTTT; CDR3: CASSSIWDRTATEAFF
D: TRBD1; J: TRBJ1-4; size: NA; V: TRBV9; DNA: TGTGCCAGCAGCGTCAACAGGGGGCTTGGTGAAAAACTGTTTTTT; CDR3: CASSVNRGLGEKLFF
D: NA; J: TRBJ1-2; size: NA; V: TRBV5-1; DNA: TGCGCCAGCAGCTCAGGGCGAAACTATGGCTACACCTTC; CDR3: CASSSGRNYGYTF
D: TRBD1; J: TRBJ1-3; size: NA; V: TRBV7-2; DNA: TGTGCCAGCAGCTTAGTTCGGGACAGGCTAAGCTCTGGAAACACCATATATTTT; CDR3: CASSLVRDRLSSGNTIYF
D: NA; J: TRBJ1-6; size: NA; V: TRBV2; DNA: TGTGCCAGCGGAGGGCCGGGCCTCTCCGGCGGGTATAATTCACCCCTCCACTTT; CDR3: CASGGPGLSGGYNSPLHF
D: TRBD1; J: TRBJ1-5; size: once; V: TRBV29-1; DNA: TGCAGCGCGAGGACAGGGGCAATGGGCTCTAGCAATCAGCCCCAGCATTTT; CDR3: CSARTGAMGSSNQPQHF
D: NA; J: TRBJ1-5; size: NA; V: TRBV18; DNA: TGTGCCAGCTCACCACTCCCGATTGAGAACCGAGCTAGCAATCAGCCCCAGCATTTT; CDR3: CASSPLPIENRASNQPQHF
D: NA; J: TRBJ1-2; size: NA; V: TRBV10-3; DNA: TGTGCCATCAGTGATACCGTAGCCTATGGCTACACCTTC; CDR3: CAISDTVAYGYTF
D: NA; J: TRBJ2-2; size: once; V: TRBV11-3; DNA: TGTGCCAGCAGCTACAACAGGGTTCCCACCGGGGAGCTGTTTTTT; CDR3: CASSYNRVPTGELFF
D: TRBD1; J: TRBJ2-1; size: NA; V: TRBV30; DNA: TGTGCCTGGAGTCGGGGACAGGGGACCTACAATGAGCAGTTCTTC; CDR3: CAWSRGQGTYNEQFF
D: TRBD1; J: TRBJ1-1; size: NA; V: TRBV15; DNA: TGTGCCACCAGCAGAGTAGGGGGCGGACAGGGAGAAGCTTTCTTT; CDR3: CATSRVGGGQGEAFF
D: NA; J: TRBJ2-4; size: NA; V: TRBV25-1; DNA: TGTGCCAGCAGTGACGGAGGGATGGCCAAAAACATTCAGTACTTC; CDR3: CASSDGGMAKNIQYF
D: TRBD1; J: TRBJ1-2; size: NA; V: TRBV6-5; DNA: TGTGCCAGCAGGGAGGGGACAGTTAACTATGGCTACACCTTC; CDR3: CASREGTVNYGYTF
D: NA; J: TRBJ2-7; size: NA; V: TRBV9; DNA: TGTGCCAGCAGCGTGGCCTCGGCGGTTACCTACGAGCAGTACTTC; CDR3: CASSVASAVTYEQYF
D: NA; J: TRBJ1-5; size: NA; V: TRBV15; DNA: TGTGCCACCAGCTTACAGGGACGGTCGAGACAGCCCCAGCATTTT; CDR3: CATSLQGRSRQPQHF
D: TRBD1; J: TRBJ1-2; size: NA; V: TRBV18; DNA: TGTGCCAGCTCACCACCGGGACAGAGTAACTATGGCTACACCTTC; CDR3: CASSPPGQSNYGYTF
D: NA; J: TRBJ2-3; size: NA; V: TRBV2; DNA: TGTGCCAGCTCCAGGGGGGACACAGATACGCAGTATTTT; CDR3: CASSRGDTDTQYF
D: NA; J: TRBJ2-1; size: NA; V: TRBV11-2; DNA: TGTGCCAGCAGCTTAGACCAGGGAACCTACAATGAGCAGTTCTTC; CDR3: CASSLDQGTYNEQFF
D: TRBD2; J: TRBJ2-1; size: NA; V: TRBV5-1; DNA: TGCGCCAGCAGCAGAGGGACTAGCGGGGGGAACTATGAGCAGTTCTTC; CDR3: CASSRGTSGGNYEQFF
D: TRBD2; J: TRBJ2-1; size: once; V: TRBV3-1/TRBV3-2; DNA: TGTGCCAGCAGCTATAGACTAGCTGATGAGCAGTTCTTC; CDR3: CASSYRLADEQFF
D: NA; J: TRBJ1-1; size: NA; V: TRBV18; DNA: TGTGCCAGCTCACCACTCGGACAGAAATCTGAAGCTTTCTTT; CDR3: CASSPLGQKSEAFF
D: TRBD2; J: TRBJ2-3; size: NA; V: TRBV9; DNA: TGTGCCAGCAGCGGACTAGCGGGGGGCACAGATACGCAGTATTTT; CDR3: CASSGLAGGTDTQYF